These 5 T cell receptor beta chains were sequenced from one sample in a study of brain metastases from non-small cell lung cancer. The assay was immunoSEQ multiplex PCR, and TCRdb's table has in-frame clones only and misses some. The table shows more than 600 clones, with 85% occurring only once. What was sequenced was tumor-adjacent normal tissue. The receptors come from a donor at least 40 years old with non-small cell lung cancer.

The chain uses TRBV15 and TRBJ2-5, with TRBD2 matching over 9 bases. Per the germline V gene, CDR1 is LNHNV and CDR2 is YYDKDF (reference sequence). The CDR3 is 14 residues long. The V gene end was trimmed by 9 bases and the J gene end by 0 bases; junction bases not matched to a gene: 5. The chain's CDR3 is CATSGGRDQETQYF. The CDR3 coding sequence is TGTGCCACTTCTGGCGGGAGGGACCAAGAGACCCAGTACTTC. Full variable domain (remainder filled in from reference TRBV15 and TRBJ2-5): DAMVIQNPRYQVTQFGKPVTLSCSQTLNHNVMYWYQQKSSQAPKLLFHYYDKDFNNEADTPDNFQSRRPNTSFCFLDIRSPGLGDTAMYLCATSGGRDQETQYFGPGTRLLVL.

The chain joins TRBV10-3 to TRBJ2-7; no reliable D call. The CDR3 sequence is 14 residues long. Deletions cut 0 bases from V and 2 bases from J, with 8 bases between. The germline V gene has CDR1 ENHRY and CDR2 SYGVKD. CDR3 amino acids: CAISESTQAYEQYF. In DNA form, the CDR3 reads TGTGCCATCAGTGAGTCGACTCAGGCCTACGAGCAGTACTTC.

This clone appeared a single time. This chain links TRBV9 with TRBJ2-1; D is unclear. V lost 0 bases to trimming and J lost 1 base, with 2 bases between them. This CDR3 spans 13 amino acids. In germline, CDR1 is SGDLS, CDR2 YYNGEE. This chain's CDR3 is CASSVASYNEQFF. The CDR3 DNA reads as TGTGCCAGCAGCGTAGCTTCCTACAATGAGCAGTTCTTC.

Concerning this clone itself: Other nucleotide sequences from this sample produce the same CDR3. The CDR3 sequence: CASGLSVAGGYNEQFF. CDR3 bases: TGTGCTAGTGGTTTGTCAGTAGCGGGGGGTTACAATGAGCAGTTCTTC. J is TRBJ2-1 and V is TRBV12-5, with TRBD2 matching over 10 bases. The germline V gene encodes CDR1 LGHNT and CDR2 FRNRAP. V dropped 2 bases and J dropped 4; count of bases not matched to a gene: 5. The CDR3 sequence is 16 residues long.

By sample fraction, this clone is hyperexpanded. Distinct nucleotide sequences in the sample also encode this CDR3. The chain is built from TRBV2 and TRBJ2-7; no clear D. The CDR3 runs to 13 residues. From germline, CDR1 is SNHLY and CDR2 FYNNEI. The ends were cut back, 7 bases at V and 3 bases at J, with 13 bases in the middle. In DNA, the CDR3 is TGTGCCAGCACACAACTGAACGGCTACGAGCAGTACTTC. Translating gives CASTQLNGYEQYF. Drawing the rest from reference TRBV2 and TRBJ2-7, the complete variable domain is EPEVTQTPSHQVTQMGQEVILRCVPISNHLYFYWYRQILGQKVEFLVSFYNNEISEKSEIFDDQFSVERPDGSNFTLKIRSTKLEDSAMYFCASTQLNGYEQYFGPGTRLTVT.